The clone carrying this T cell receptor beta chain has a count of ten or more. The antigen is undetermined. This sample was included in a study of regulatory T cells in long-lasting Graves disease. Unmatched junction bases numbered 8, after V lost 5 bases and J lost 4 bases. The CDR3 covers 14 residues. Per germline, CDR1 DFQATT and CDR2 SNEGSKA (reference sequence). Libraries of TCR beta came from iRepertoire HTBI primers plus Arm-PCR of CDR3 regions. In the source study's methods: Sample data revealed approximately 60 TRBV and over eleven TRBJ segments. TCRdb re-analysed the multiplex PCR reads in MiXCR, keeping a single row per CDR3 protein. The V and J calls were determined by TCRdb, not by the authors. The repertoire holds about 240,000 distinct CDR3 sequences, 20% to 25% seen once, with roughly 14% in the top ten. Broader study findings: Persistent Graves' patients showed less TCR diversity than newly diagnosed patients showed.

Regarding time point: newly diagnosed GD, antithyroid drugs for less than 3 months. Extracted PBMC RNA gave rise to the TCR library. This TCR was recovered from a female donor with Graves disease. Sequenced material: peripheral blood mononuclear cells (PBMCs), taken at new diagnosis, from a patient treated with antithyroid drugs. The chain is built from TRBV20-1 and TRBJ2-1; 7 nucleotides align to TRBD2. CDR3 DNA sequence: TGCAGTGCTGAACGGCCAGCGGGATACAATGAGCAGTTCTTC. It specifies CSAERPAGYNEQFF.